This TCR beta chain was identified in a study of blood T cell repertoires in COVID-19. This clone was counted only a few times. Trimming shortened V by 0 bases and J by 6 bases, and 14 bases separated the two germline ends. Germline V gives CDR1 GTSNPN, CDR2 SVGIG (reference sequence). The CDR3 extends over 14 amino acids. Data came from immunoSEQ multiplex PCR; TCRdb stores just in-frame clones and leaves some out. The sample has about 440,000 clones, about 90% seen once; the top ten hold under 0.7%. The gene calls are TRBV30 and TRBJ1-2; a possible D gene is TRBD1 (6 bases). Sequenced sample: PBMCs or T cells enriched from blood (not recorded which). The source of this sequence is a man aged 18 to 30 who had recovered from COVID-19. CDR3 in DNA: TGTGCCTGGAGTGTACCTTGGGGGGGGCATGGCTACACCTTC. Amino acid sequence: CAWSVPWGGHGYTF.